This is a list of T cell receptor beta chains from one sample in a study of blood T cell repertoires in COVID-19. Profiling relied on immunoSEQ multiplex PCR, and the TCRdb table lists in-frame clones only, not all of them. Of roughly 350,000 clones in the sample, 85% were seen once. The specimen was peripheral blood. The source is a woman in her late teens or twenties with acute or convalescent COVID-19. Each CDR3 is given with its conserved first and last residue.

V | CDR3
TRBV10-1 | CASSEGGAIYNEQFF
TRBV6-5 | CASTRSGETQYF
TRBV28 | CASKVSGGRGRNEQFF
TRBV7-9 | CASSPGGSGTEAFF
TRBV11-2 | CASSLVGGADEQYF
TRBV30 | CAWGGHSNQPQHF
TRBV4-2 | CASSQVGTDNQPQHF
TRBV10-3 | CAISDSGTGATNEKLFF
TRBV5-1 | CASSFARPGNEQFF
TRBV14 | CASSQAGRYTEAFF
TRBV3-1/TRBV3-2 | CASSQEQGVNSPLHF
TRBV18 | CASSPDGQNYNYGYTF
TRBV21-1 | CASSTLTLMNTEAFF
TRBV5-6 | CASSLANRRGQAEAFF